This TCR beta chain was sequenced in a study of blood T cells in healthy people across ages. Trimming stripped 6 bases from V and 7 bases from J, with 13 bases between. The length of the CDR3 is 11 residues. CDR1 is DFQATT, CDR2 SNEGSKA, per germline (reference sequence). Together with a sample-barcoded 5' primer, a J-beta primer mix was included in a second PCR lasting roughly 6 to 12 cycles. Each cDNA molecule received a tag from a template-switch adaptor that had 12 random nucleotides. In TCRdb, the 5' RACE reads were re-called with MiXCR into one record per CDR3 protein. The sample records hundreds of thousands of distinct CDR3 sequences, around 45% being singletons. As to this clonotype: Its antigen remains unidentified.

The study, taken as a whole, reports: The percentage of naive T cells correlated strongly with TCR beta diversity.

The TCR was taken from a woman aged 60-70 years in good health. V usage is TRBV20-1 and J usage is TRBJ2-7, with a weak D call TRBD2 (6 bases). Sample: blood. This CDR3 reads CSARLVREQYF. The CDR3 nucleotides are TGCAGTGCAAGACTAGTTCGTGAGCAGTACTTC.